This T cell receptor beta chain is drawn from a study of blood T cells in healthy people across ages. General study findings and limits: A conclusive naive versus antigen-experienced comparison was prevented by the unsorted PBMCs.

There are 14 residues in the CDR3. Germline V gives CDR1 SNHLY, CDR2 FYNNEI. PCR was performed a second time for about 6 to 12 cycles using a sample-barcoded 5' primer and a J-beta primer mix. Each CDR3 protein is one row after TCRdb ran MiXCR on the 5' RACE reads. The data hold about 750,000 distinct CDR3 sequences, with roughly 50% observed a single time. About this clonotype itself: As yet, its antigen is unknown.

The receptor was derived from an elderly man in good health. Sequencing was done on a sample of blood. The V gene is TRBV2, the J gene TRBJ2-4; possibly TRBD2 for D (6 bases). The J call may be in error: the DNA end matches TRBJ2-7 better. The CDR3 protein is CASSEGTTPREQYF. The CDR3 region has the DNA TGTGCCAGCAGTGAAGGGACTACCCCCCGCGAGCAGTACTTC.